The 16 T cell receptor beta chains in this list originate from one sample, sequenced in a study of glioma-infiltrating T cells after dendritic cell vaccination. Indicated time point: after dendritic cell vaccination, including at tumor progression/relapse. The protocol was immunoSEQ multiplex PCR, while the TCRdb copy is restricted to in-frame clones and leaves out a portion. The sample yields almost 90,000 clones, around four fifths seen once. The source material was blood, sampled after dendritic cell vaccination. These receptors were collected from a human donor with glioblastoma.

The chain carries TRBV19 and TRBJ2-6; D perhaps matches TRBD1 (6 bases). Germline V gene data show CDR1 as LNHDA and CDR2 as SQIVND (reference sequence). V lost 6 bases and J lost 0, with 12 bases in between. This CDR3 region has 16 residues. The CDR3 DNA reads TGTGCCAGTAGACAGGACAGCCTCTCTGGGGCCAACGTCCTGACTTTC. It yields the protein CASRQDSLSGANVLTF.

CDR3: CASSRQGSDTQYF. The CDR3 coding sequence is TGTGCCAGCAGTAGACAGGGGTCAGATACGCAGTATTTT. The chain couples TRBV2 to TRBJ2-3; 8 bases align to TRBD1. CDR1 SNHLY and CDR2 FYNNEI come from the germline V gene. The CDR3 length is 13 residues. V lost 5 bases and J lost 4; bases outside the gene matches: 2. The variable domain in full, with the rest retrieved from reference TRBV2 and TRBJ2-3, is EPEVTQTPSHQVTQMGQEVILRCVPISNHLYFYWYRQILGQKVEFLVSFYNNEISEKSEIFDDQFSVERPDGSNFTLKIRSTKLEDSAMYFCASSRQGSDTQYFGPGTRLTVL.

This chain connects TRBV9 to TRBJ1-3; D ambiguous. From germline, CDR1 is SGDLS and CDR2 YYNGEE. This CDR3 has 16 amino acids. The V and J ends lost 0 bases and 4 bases respectively, with 14 bases between them. The chain's CDR3 is CASSVVPWAGGNTIYF. As DNA, the CDR3 is TGTGCCAGCAGCGTAGTACCTTGGGCAGGCGGAAACACCATATATTTT.

The V call is TRBV7-3, the J call TRBJ2-3; the match to TRBD1 covers 7 bases. The CDR3 is 14 amino acids. V dropped 2 bases and J dropped 4; count of bases not matched to a gene: 3. Germline V gene sequence: CDR1 SGHTA, CDR2 FQGTGA. This CDR3 reads CASSLDRESDTQYF. The DNA of the CDR3 is TGTGCCAGCAGCTTAGACAGGGAGTCAGATACGCAGTATTTT.

The chain links TRBV9 to TRBJ2-1; 8 nucleotides match TRBD1. The germline V gene has CDR1 SGDLS and CDR2 YYNGEE. J gave up 5 bases and V 4 bases, and 11 bases lay outside the gene matches. The CDR3 has 16 residues. In nucleotides, the CDR3 is TGTGCCAGCAGCTCCCTTGGACAGGGAACCCACAATGAGCAGTTCTTC. Protein product: CASSSLGQGTHNEQFF.

The gene calls are TRBV9 and TRBJ2-7; tentatively, D is TRBD2 (5 bases). The germline CDR1 and CDR2 sequences are SGDLS and YYNGEE. The CDR3 loop spans 15 amino acids. Trimming cost V 0 bases and J 1 base, with 11 bases left between them. The CDR3 DNA is TGTGCCAGCAGCGTAGATCCAGCGGATTCCTACGAGCAGTACTTC. Translated, it gives CASSVDPADSYEQYF.

This chain connects TRBV18 to TRBJ2-1; 7 nucleotides align to TRBD1. This CDR3 has 15 residues. Losses at the gene ends were 3 bases for V and 3 bases for J; bases not matched to a gene: 5. CDR1 is KGHSH and CDR2 is LQKENI in the germline V gene. CDR3 nucleotide sequence: TGTGCCAGCTCACCCGACAGGGAACGCTACAATGAGCAGTTCTTC. Translated, it gives CASSPDRERYNEQFF.

This chain's CDR3 is CASRTDRAQPQHF. The CDR3 nucleotides are TGTGCCAGTAGGACGGACAGGGCCCAGCCCCAGCATTTT. This sequence joins TRBV19 and TRBJ1-5; 8 positions agree with TRBD1. The CDR3 covers 13 residues. V gave up 6 bases and J gave up 7 bases; unmatched junction bases: 5. The germline V gene has CDR1 LNHDA and CDR2 SQIVND (reference sequence).

This chain links TRBV7-2 with TRBJ1-1, with D unresolved. This CDR3 spans 14 amino acids. V lost 1 base and J 8 bases, leaving 14 bases between the germline ends. Per germline, CDR1 SGHTA and CDR2 FQGNSA. CDR3 DNA: TGTGCCAGCAGCTTAGATGGGCAGCCAACCGAAGCTTTCTTT. The encoded protein is CASSLDGQPTEAFF.

The rearrangement joins TRBV6-5 to TRBJ1-6, with 7 bases fitting TRBD1. The V gene's germline CDR1 is MNHEY and CDR2 SVGAGI. The CDR3 contains 15 residues. Unmatched junction bases numbered 10, after V lost 6 bases and J lost 8 bases. The CDR3 DNA reads TGTGCCAGCAGCCAGGTAGACAGGGAGGATTCACCCCTCCACTTT. Amino acids: CASSQVDREDSPLHF.

The chain recombines TRBV5-1 with TRBJ1-2, with a weak D call TRBD1 (6 bases). V gave up 6 bases and J gave up 4 bases, with 16 bases separating them. The CDR3 extends over 14 amino acids. Germline V gene sequence: CDR1 SGHRS, CDR2 YFSETQ. The CDR3 loop is CASTFGGGAYGYTF. The CDR3, as DNA: TGCGCCAGCACTTTTGGCGGGGGGGCCTATGGCTACACCTTC.

This clone was counted once. The chain has TRBV27 and TRBJ1-1; D is possibly TRBD1 (5 bases). Trimming removed 4 bases at V and 1 base at J, with 19 bases between. The CDR3 length is 17 residues. The V gene's germline CDR1 is MNHEY and CDR2 SMNVEV (reference sequence). The CDR3 DNA sequence: TGTGCCAGCAGTTCGCCCTCCTTGGGGGGTACGAACACTGAAGCTTTCTTT. It specifies CASSSPSLGGTNTEAFF.

CDR3 bases: TGTGCCAGCAGCCCCCAAGGGGACAGAAAGGCTTTCTTT. Protein product: CASSPQGDRKAFF. The rearrangement links TRBV7-2 to TRBJ1-1; 7 bases are shared with TRBD1. From germline, CDR1 is SGHTA and CDR2 FQGNSA. J was trimmed by 11 bases and V by 5 bases; bases with no gene match: 11. This CDR3 spans 13 amino acids.

The gene calls are TRBV6-5 and TRBJ2-7, with 9 bases identical to TRBD1. The CDR3 runs 14 residues. V lost 4 bases to trimming and J lost 3 bases; unmatched junction nucleotides: 4. Germline V CDR1 and CDR2: MNHEY, SVGAGI. For the CDR3, the DNA is TGTGCCAGCAGTTCGGGACAGGGTGGCTACGAGCAGTACTTC. This encodes CASSSGQGGYEQYF.

This sequence joins TRBV2 and TRBJ1-5, with 10 bases matching TRBD1. From germline, CDR1 is SNHLY and CDR2 FYNNEI. V lost 7 bases and J lost 6; bases outside the gene matches: 6. This CDR3 region has 14 residues. This CDR3 reads CASTVGTGAQPQHF. CDR3 sequence (DNA): TGTGCCAGCACCGTCGGGACAGGGGCTCAGCCCCAGCATTTT.

The V call is TRBV18, the J call TRBJ2-3; the D gene is possibly TRBD1 (6 bases). Germline CDR1 and CDR2: KGHSH and LQKENI. V was pared by 2 bases and J by 2 bases, with 17 bases between. This CDR3 is built from 17 residues. CDR3 sequence (DNA): TGTGCCAGCTCACCATCGATTCCAGGGGAAAACACAGATACGCAGTATTTT. This encodes CASSPSIPGENTDTQYF.